Listed here are 7 T cell receptor beta chains from one sample, sequenced in a study of identical twins. TCRdb re-called the 5' RACE reads with MiXCR, one entry per CDR3 protein. This sample has about 690,000 distinct CDR3 sequences, with approximately 6.1% found just once. The specimen was naive T cells sorted from blood. The receptors were sampled from a man aged 18 to 30 in good health.

In its sample, this clonotype was seen many times. The chain combines TRBV27 with TRBJ2-5, with 9 positions matching TRBD2. Trimming took 4 bases from V and 4 from J; bases not matched to a gene: 7. Germline values: CDR1 MNHEY, CDR2 SMNVEV (reference sequence). The CDR3 has 15 residues. The CDR3 bases are TGTGCCAGCAGTTCGATGCGGGAGGGTTTAGAGACCCAGTACTTC. This codes for CASSSMREGLETQYF.

This clonotype occurred many times. The V and J genes are TRBV11-2 and TRBJ2-5, with D unclear. The V gene's germline CDR1 is SGHAT and CDR2 FQNNGV. V gave up 1 base and J gave up 1 base, with 13 bases separating them. The CDR3 totals 16 residues. This CDR3 is CASSLVFRPVQETQYF. The CDR3 region has the DNA TGTGCCAGCAGCTTAGTCTTTAGGCCCGTCCAAGAGACCCAGTACTTC.

The table lists this clonotype with a few counts. This chain links TRBV15 with TRBJ1-5, with D hard to call. CDR3 length: 13 amino acids. CDR1 is LNHNV and CDR2 is YYDKDF in the germline V gene (reference sequence). V lost 0 bases and J 7 bases, leaving 7 bases between the germline ends. The CDR3 region has the DNA TGTGCCACCAGCAGAGATATCGGACAGCCCCAGCATTTT. This sequence encodes CATSRDIGQPQHF.

This clonotype was found a few times. The V and J genes are TRBV30 and TRBJ1-4; 7 bases line up with TRBD1. CDR1 and CDR2 (germline): GTSNPN, SVGIG (reference sequence). Trimming took 4 bases from V and 4 from J; bases not matched to a gene: 9. The CDR3 has 15 residues. The CDR3 DNA reads TGTGCCTGGACGCCTGGGACAGCCATTAATGAAAAACTGTTTTTT. It yields the protein CAWTPGTAINEKLFF.

There are many counts of this clonotype. The chain carries TRBV29-1 and TRBJ1-5, with TRBD1 as a possible D gene (5 bases). CDR1 is SQVTM, CDR2 ANQGSEA, per germline. The CDR3 loop spans 13 amino acids. Trimming removed 5 bases from V and 3 bases from J, with 11 bases in between. CDR3 in DNA: TGCAGCGTTCTTCAGGGAATCAATCAGCCCCAGCATTTT. Translating it yields CSVLQGINQPQHF.

This rearrangement joins TRBV5-1 to TRBJ2-3; no clear D. This CDR3 is 14 amino acids long. CDR1 and CDR2 from the germline V gene are SGHRS and YFSETQ. V dropped 2 bases and J dropped 5 bases, with 12 bases sitting between them. CDR3 DNA sequence: TGCGCCAGCAGCTTCCCCGCTCCGGGAGATACGCAGTATTTT. Translation gives CASSFPAPGDTQYF.

This clonotype was counted ten times or more. This rearrangement joins TRBV11-1 to TRBJ2-1, with 9 bases lining up with TRBD1. Per the germline V gene, CDR1 is SGHAT and CDR2 is FQDESV (reference sequence). The CDR3 sequence is 19 residues long. The V segment lost 3 bases and the J segment 5 bases; nucleotides outside the gene matches: 17. The CDR3 loop is CASSFPYQTGTGTNNEQFF. DNA for the CDR3: TGTGCCAGCAGCTTCCCCTATCAAACCGGGACAGGGACGAACAATGAGCAGTTCTTC.